One sample yielded the 23 T cell receptor beta chains listed below, sequenced in a study of control samples from healthy donors and cancer patients (dated by TCRdb to the early 2020s). Libraries were built with the immunoSEQ multiplex PCR assay. TCRdb took over this immuneACCESS table, retaining in-frame rearrangements with V and J assigned. Such tables are incomplete; in checked studies, under half of the missing clones stem from an unresolved V gene, and the remainder is unexplained. The sample includes approximately 69,000 clones, with around nine tenths observed a single time. The top ten constitute approximately 5% of the sample. Sequencing input: PBMCs. Every receptor here comes from a man in his sixties with colorectal cancer.

The V and J genes are TRBV6-5 and TRBJ1-6, with D possibly matching TRBD1 (6 bases). Germline V lookup: CDR1 MNHEY, CDR2 SVGAGI. Between the trimmed V and J ends, which lost 0 bases and 5 bases, there was a span of 8 bases. The CDR3 sequence is 15 residues long. The CDR3 spells CASSYSNRDNSPLHF. The CDR3 region has the DNA TGTGCCAGCAGTTACTCGAACAGGGATAATTCACCCCTCCACTTT.

The chain employs TRBV7-9 and TRBJ2-2, with D maybe TRBD1 (5 bases). The germline V gene encodes CDR1 SEHNR and CDR2 FQNEAQ (reference sequence). CDR3 length equals 15 residues. V was pared by 2 bases and J by 3 bases, with 10 bases between. CDR3 in DNA: TGTGCCAGCAGCTTAAGGGGCAGAGACACCGGGGAGCTGTTTTTT. Translated, it gives CASSLRGRDTGELFF.

Only one count was recorded for this clone. J is TRBJ2-3 and V is TRBV5-4; 12 bases are shared with TRBD2. The trim removed 2 bases at V and 2 bases at J, leaving 6 bases unmatched. Germline CDR1 is SGHNT and CDR2 is YYREEE (reference sequence). The CDR3 has 17 residues. The CDR3 loop is CASSLGSSGGATDTQYF. As DNA, the CDR3 is TGTGCCAGCAGCTTAGGGTCTAGCGGGGGGGCCACAGATACGCAGTATTTT.

The CDR3 protein is CASSLTTQGGGYTF. CDR3 nucleotides: TGTGCCAGCAGCTTAACGACCCAGGGGGGCGGCTACACCTTC. The J gene is TRBJ1-2, the V gene TRBV9; 7 positions agree with TRBD1. Germline trimming cut 4 bases from V and 8 bases from J; bases unmatched to any gene: 11. CDR3 size: 14 residues. Germline V gene data show CDR1 as SGDLS and CDR2 as YYNGEE. Using reference TRBV9 and TRBJ1-2 for the parts outside the CDR3, the full variable domain is DSGVTQTPKHLITATGQRVTLRCSPRSGDLSVYWYQQSLDQGLQFLIQYYNGEERAKGNILERFSAQQFPDLHSELNLSSLELGDSALYFCASSLTTQGGGYTFGSGTRLTVV.

The chain combines TRBV7-3 with TRBJ2-3, with TRBD1 as a possible D gene (6 bases). The CDR3 totals 14 residues. The germline CDR1 and CDR2 sequences are SGHTA and FQGTGA. V was shortened by 5 bases and J by 2 bases, with 11 bases between the two germline ends. The CDR3 spells CASSPQGTTDTQYF. The CDR3 bases are TGTGCCAGCAGCCCCCAGGGGACCACAGATACGCAGTATTTT.

The chain recombines TRBV27 with TRBJ1-2, with D perhaps matching TRBD1 (5 bases). CDR3 length: 16 amino acids. Germline V gene sequence: CDR1 MNHEY, CDR2 SMNVEV (reference sequence). V was trimmed by 5 bases and J by 2 bases, leaving 18 bases between them. This CDR3 reads CASSNTGTLGNYGYTF. For the CDR3, the DNA is TGTGCCAGCAGTAACACCGGGACGTTGGGGAACTATGGCTACACCTTC.

The chain is built from TRBV4-2 and TRBJ2-2, with D unresolved. Deletions cut 2 bases from V and 6 bases from J, with 13 bases between. CDR3 length: 15 residues. Per germline, CDR1 LGHNA and CDR2 YNFKEQ. In nucleotides, the CDR3 is TGTGCCAGCAGCCAAAGCTTGTCTGGGGCCGGGGAGCTGTTTTTT. Translating it yields CASSQSLSGAGELFF.

The chain links TRBV19 to TRBJ1-2, with D uncertain. The CDR3 has 13 residues. CDR1 is LNHDA, CDR2 SQIVND, per germline (reference sequence). V was trimmed by 4 bases and J by 4 bases, leaving 10 bases between them. CDR3 sequence (DNA): TGTGCCAGTAGTACAAGGCCCTCCTATGGCTACACCTTC. This gives the protein CASSTRPSYGYTF.

The chain is built from TRBV14 and TRBJ2-2; 10 nucleotides align to TRBD1. Trimming removed 5 bases from V and 6 bases from J; junction bases left unmatched: 6. There are 15 residues in the CDR3. The germline V gene encodes CDR1 SGHDN and CDR2 FVKESK. This CDR3 is CASSSRTGGAGELFF. The CDR3 DNA reads as TGTGCCAGCAGCTCCAGGACAGGGGGAGCCGGGGAGCTGTTTTTT.

This chain connects TRBV5-1 to TRBJ2-1; TRBD2 agrees at 7 bases. CDR3 length: 14 residues. Losses at the gene ends were 4 bases for V and 6 bases for J; bases not matched to a gene: 7. The V gene's germline CDR1 is SGHRS and CDR2 YFSETQ. The CDR3 DNA is TGCGCCAGCAGCCCCGGACTAGTAGGCAATGAGCAGTTCTTC. Amino acids: CASSPGLVGNEQFF.

The chain recombines TRBV10-3 with TRBJ1-1, with D uncertain. The germline V gene encodes CDR1 ENHRY and CDR2 SYGVKD. Trimming took off 4 bases at V and 4 bases at J, with 10 bases between the two ends. This CDR3 has 13 amino acids. The CDR3 loop is CAISASVPTEAFF. Written as DNA, the CDR3 is TGTGCCATCAGTGCCTCAGTACCCACTGAAGCTTTCTTT.

This clone has a single count. The chain combines TRBV9 with TRBJ2-3; weak D call: TRBD1 (6 bases). The CDR3 sequence is 15 residues long. Trimming cost V 6 bases and J 6 bases, with 20 bases left between them. The germline V gene has CDR1 SGDLS and CDR2 YYNGEE. The CDR3 DNA sequence: TGTGCCAGCACCCGATTCTCAGGGGTGGACGATACGCAGTATTTT. Translation gives CASTRFSGVDDTQYF.

The rearrangement uses TRBV29-1 and TRBJ2-7; D not resolved. The CDR3 is 11 residues long. Germline CDR1 and CDR2: SQVTM and ANQGSEA. V lost 6 bases to trimming and J lost 6 bases, with 12 bases between them. The CDR3 region is CSVVSVAEQYF. CDR3 nucleotide sequence: TGCAGCGTCGTCTCAGTGGCCGAGCAGTACTTC.

The chain has TRBV12-3 or TRBV12-4 and TRBJ2-1, with D unclear. The CDR3 is made up of 11 amino acids. Trimming shortened V by 5 bases and J by 3 bases, and 2 bases separated the two germline ends. CDR3 nucleotide sequence: TGTGCCAGCAGTGGCTACAATGAGCAGTTCTTC. It encodes CASSGYNEQFF.

This chain links TRBV4-1 with TRBJ2-7, with D possibly matching TRBD2 (5 bases). CDR1 and CDR2 (germline): MGHRA, YSYEKL. The CDR3 loop spans 13 amino acids. V was clipped by 3 bases and J by 0 bases, with 6 bases between them. The CDR3 DNA sequence: TGCGCCAGCAGCCACCGGGGCTCCTACGAGCAGTACTTC. Amino acids: CASSHRGSYEQYF.

This clone appeared a single time. The chain couples TRBV7-9 to TRBJ1-1; no firm D call. Germline V CDR1 and CDR2: SEHNR, FQNEAQ (reference sequence). V lost 5 bases, J lost 8 bases, and 30 bases lay in between. The CDR3 runs to 18 residues. The CDR3 DNA reads as TGTGCCAGCAGCCTCCGAACTCCGGTCCCACACGCAATTCTGGAAGCTTTCTTT. Its protein is CASSLRTPVPHAILEAFF.

This clone showed up just once. The chain joins TRBV7-2 to TRBJ2-7; weak D call: TRBD2 (5 bases). V was clipped by 5 bases and J by 0 bases, with 11 bases between them. This CDR3 comprises 14 residues. Germline CDR1 is SGHTA and CDR2 is FQGNSA. The CDR3 region is CASSLEVLSYEQYF. For the CDR3, the DNA is TGTGCCAGCAGCCTGGAGGTCCTCTCCTACGAGCAGTACTTC.

The genes are TRBV3-1 (or the pseudogene TRBV3-2) and TRBJ1-2; D is unclear. CDR1 is LGHDT and CDR2 is YNNKEL in the germline V gene (reference sequence). With 1 base removed from V and 8 bases from J, the gap between germline ends came to 11 bases. The length of the CDR3 is 13 residues. CDR3 region: CASSQAGGSGYTF. CDR3 sequence (DNA): TGTGCCAGCAGCCAAGCAGGTGGGAGCGGCTACACCTTC.

This rearrangement joins TRBV6-4 to TRBJ1-2, with D perhaps TRBD1 (5 bases). CDR3 length: 16 residues. Germline-derived CDR1 and CDR2 are MRHNA and SNTAGT. V was cut by 6 bases and J by 1 base, with 18 bases left in between. The CDR3 reads CASSPEGELFNYGYTF. In DNA, the CDR3 is TGTGCCAGCAGCCCCGAAGGGGAACTCTTTAACTATGGCTACACCTTC.

This clone appeared a single time. The genes are TRBV19 and TRBJ2-3, with D possibly matching TRBD2 (5 bases). The CDR3 totals 13 residues. Germline V gene sequence: CDR1 LNHDA, CDR2 SQIVND (reference sequence). V was cut by 6 bases and J by 6 bases, with 13 bases left in between. This CDR3 reads CASRFSEADTQYF. In DNA, the CDR3 is TGTGCCAGTAGGTTCTCGGAGGCGGATACGCAGTATTTT. The full variable domain, in which reference TRBV19 and TRBJ2-3 provide the parts outside the CDR3, is DGGITQSPKYLFRKEGQNVTLSCEQNLNHDAMYWYRQDPGQGLRLIYYSQIVNDFQKGDIAEGYSVSREKKESFPLTVTSAQKNPTAFYLCASRFSEADTQYFGPGTRLTVL.

The V and J genes are TRBV6-5 and TRBJ2-2; 8 bases are shared with TRBD2. The ends lost 4 bases at V and 7 bases at J; junction bases unmatched: 8. The CDR3 length is 15 residues. The germline V gene has CDR1 MNHEY and CDR2 SVGAGI. The CDR3 is CASSSNGLAIGELFF. CDR3 in DNA: TGTGCCAGCAGTTCAAACGGACTAGCAATCGGGGAGCTGTTTTTT.

V gene TRBV12-5 combines with J gene TRBJ1-1; no definite D call. This CDR3 spans 12 amino acids. Germline V lookup: CDR1 LGHNT, CDR2 FRNRAP. The V end lost 3 bases, the J end lost 4 bases, and 6 bases lay between the germline ends. The CDR3 is CASGLTVTEAFF. Written as DNA, the CDR3 is TGTGCTAGTGGTTTAACAGTCACTGAAGCTTTCTTT.

V and J are TRBV30 and TRBJ1-5, with 7 bases that match TRBD1. The junction had 2 bases not matched to a gene; V was cut back by 0 bases and J by 6 bases. This CDR3 comprises 13 residues. Germline CDR1 and CDR2: GTSNPN and SVGIG (reference sequence). The CDR3 region is CAWSVQGSQPQHF. CDR3 coding DNA: TGTGCCTGGAGTGTACAGGGGAGTCAGCCCCAGCATTTT.